The next 8 T cell receptor beta chains were all read from a single sample in a study of OX40 agonist ivuxolimab in advanced cancers. The table came from immunoSEQ multiplex PCR; TCRdb's copy has only in-frame clones and leaves some out. The sample contains roughly 60,000 clones, 70% to 90% of which appear only once. Sample: CD4+ or CD8+ T cells sorted from blood, taken in a trial of the OX40 agonist ivuxolimab. The receptors derive from an adult with an advanced solid tumor such as melanoma, head and neck, liver or kidney cancer.

This clone was detected once. The V call is TRBV2, the J call TRBJ2-2, with 13 bases aligning to TRBD2. This CDR3 spans 15 amino acids. Germline trimming cut 6 bases from V and 9 bases from J; bases unmatched to any gene: 7. The V gene's germline CDR1 is SNHLY and CDR2 FYNNEI. CDR3 protein: CASRPRTSGSRELFF. DNA of the CDR3: TGTGCCAGCAGGCCACGGACTAGCGGGAGTAGGGAGCTGTTTTTT.

V is TRBV5-1 and J is TRBJ2-3, with 7 positions matching TRBD2. The CDR3 is 15 residues long. V dropped 4 bases and J dropped 1; count of bases not matched to a gene: 6. The germline CDR1 and CDR2 sequences are SGHRS and YFSETQ. The CDR3 DNA sequence: TGCGCCAGCAGCCCAACTAGCGCTGGCACAGATACGCAGTATTTT. As protein: CASSPTSAGTDTQYF. Supplemented by reference TRBV5-1 and TRBJ2-3, the full variable domain reads KAGVTQTPRYLIKTRGQQVTLSCSPISGHRSVSWYQQTPGQGLQFLFEYFSETQRNKGNFPGRFSGRQFSNSRSEMNVSTLELGDSALYLCASSPTSAGTDTQYFGPGTRLTVL.

This clone was seen just once. V gene TRBV6-6 combines with J gene TRBJ2-2; TRBD1 or TRBD2 may be the D gene (5 bases each). Per the germline V gene, CDR1 is MNHNY and CDR2 is SVGAGI (reference sequence). V was clipped by 6 bases and J by 6 bases, with 14 bases between them. CDR3 size: 14 residues. CDR3 DNA sequence: TGTGCCAGCAGCCCCGGGACCCCCTCCGGGGAGCTGTTTTTT. Protein: CASSPGTPSGELFF.

The CDR3 spells CASSQEGAGPYNEQFF. CDR3 nucleotides: TGTGCCAGCAGCCAAGAGGGGGCAGGACCCTACAATGAGCAGTTCTTC. The J gene is TRBJ2-1, the V gene TRBV9, with 7 bases that match TRBD1. The CDR3 contains 16 residues. V dropped 4 bases and J dropped 2; count of bases not matched to a gene: 9. Germline CDR1 is SGDLS and CDR2 is YYNGEE.

This chain connects TRBV13 to TRBJ1-4, with D possibly being TRBD1 (6 bases). Trimming stripped 3 bases from V and 7 bases from J, with 9 bases between. The CDR3 has 13 residues. The germline gives CDR1 PRHDT, CDR2 FYEKMQ (reference sequence). The CDR3 nucleotides are TGTGCCAGCAGCTTGAGAGGGGGTGAAAAACTGTTTTTT. Protein product: CASSLRGGEKLFF.

The chain employs TRBV6-1 and TRBJ2-2; D is possibly TRBD1 or TRBD2 (5 bases each). The CDR3 covers 15 residues. Germline CDR1 MNHNS, CDR2 SASEGT. V shed 5 bases and J shed 2 bases, with 12 bases lying between them. CDR3 protein: CASSPQGRNTGELFF. The CDR3 nucleotides read TGTGCCAGCAGTCCTCAGGGACGCAACACCGGGGAGCTGTTTTTT.

V gene TRBV21-1 combines with J gene TRBJ2-2; the table names TRBD2, a call not compared with the DNA. TRBV21-1 is shown as a pseudogene. The CDR3 covers 16 residues. CDR3 loop: CASSTVGSPNTGELFF. The CDR3, as DNA: TGTGCCAGCAGCACCGTTGGTAGCCCGAACACCGGGGAGCTGTTTTTT.

This clone was seen ten or more times. This chain links TRBV5-6 with TRBJ1-2; D perhaps matches TRBD1 (5 bases). In germline, CDR1 is SGHDT, CDR2 YYEEEE. The CDR3 runs 12 residues. V gave up 4 bases and J gave up 7 bases, with 11 bases separating them. The DNA of the CDR3 is TGTGCCAGCAGCGTGGGACTCGCTGGCTACACCTTC. Its translation is CASSVGLAGYTF.